This paragraph reports one T cell receptor (beta chain). Its specificity is unknown. This entry is derived from a study of T cell repertoires in cytomegalovirus infection. Study findings and constraints: CMV-specific TCR beta clonotypes restricted by HLA-C dominated the ex vivo response.

The CDR3 loop spans 16 amino acids. Germline V gene lookup returns CDR1 SGDLS and CDR2 YYNGEE. Unmatched junction bases numbered 8, after V lost 4 bases and J lost 7 bases. TCRdb fed the reads into MiXCR, producing one record per CDR3 protein. This sample has approximately 300,000 distinct CDR3 sequences, with roughly 25% found just once. This TCR came from a human donor in good health (CMV status not recorded). Some clones in this sample may be carry-over from other donors' samples. V is TRBV9 and J is TRBJ2-1; 13 nucleotides align to TRBD2. This material consisted of cultured PBMCs, taken from culture after CMV antigen stimulation. The CDR3, as DNA: TGTGCCAGCAGCTTAGTACTAGCGGGAGGGCTTAATGAGCAGTTCTTC. It translates to CASSLVLAGGLNEQFF.